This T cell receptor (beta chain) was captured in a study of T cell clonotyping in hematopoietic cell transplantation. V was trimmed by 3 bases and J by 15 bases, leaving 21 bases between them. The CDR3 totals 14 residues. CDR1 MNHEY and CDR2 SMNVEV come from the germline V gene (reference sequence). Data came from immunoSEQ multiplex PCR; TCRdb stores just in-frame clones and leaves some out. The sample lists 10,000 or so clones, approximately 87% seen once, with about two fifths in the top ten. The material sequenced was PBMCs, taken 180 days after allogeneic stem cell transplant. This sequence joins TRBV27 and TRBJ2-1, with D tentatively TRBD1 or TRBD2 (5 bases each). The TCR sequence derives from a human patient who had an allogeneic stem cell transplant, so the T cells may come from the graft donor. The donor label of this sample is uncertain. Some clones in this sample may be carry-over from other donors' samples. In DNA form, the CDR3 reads TGTGCCAGCAGTTTGTTGGATTCCGGGACCCCCCCGTTCTTC. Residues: CASSLLDSGTPPFF.